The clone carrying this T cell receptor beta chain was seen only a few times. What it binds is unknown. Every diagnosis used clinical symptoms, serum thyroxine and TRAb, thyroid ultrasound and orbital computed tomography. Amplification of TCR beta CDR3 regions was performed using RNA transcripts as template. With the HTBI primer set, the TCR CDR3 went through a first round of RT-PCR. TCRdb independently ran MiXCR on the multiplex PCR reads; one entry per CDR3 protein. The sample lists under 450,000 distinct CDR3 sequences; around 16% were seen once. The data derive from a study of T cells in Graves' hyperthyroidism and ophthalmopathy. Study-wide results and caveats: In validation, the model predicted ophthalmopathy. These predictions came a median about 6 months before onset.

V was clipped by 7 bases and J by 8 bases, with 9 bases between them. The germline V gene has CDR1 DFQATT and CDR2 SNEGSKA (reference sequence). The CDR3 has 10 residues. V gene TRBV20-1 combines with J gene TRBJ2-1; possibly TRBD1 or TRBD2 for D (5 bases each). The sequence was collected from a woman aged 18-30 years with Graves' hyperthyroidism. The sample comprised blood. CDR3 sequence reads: CSVGTYEQFF. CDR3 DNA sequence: TGCAGTGTCGGGACCTATGAGCAGTTCTTC.